This T cell receptor (beta chain) was recovered during a study of blood T cell repertoires in COVID-19. V lost 6 bases and J lost 12, with 21 bases in between. This CDR3 has 14 amino acids. The germline CDR1 and CDR2 sequences are MNHEY and SVGAGI. Profiling relied on immunoSEQ multiplex PCR, and the TCRdb table lists in-frame clones only, not all of them. In the table there are 100,000 to 150,000 clones, approximately 86% of which are singletons. Sample: peripheral blood. The genes are TRBV6-5 and TRBJ2-1, with a possible D match to TRBD2 (5 bases). This receptor was taken from a human donor in a cohort sampled during active COVID-19. The CDR3 DNA is TGTGCCAGCAGCCCCCCCGACTACGTCAGTGGGCAGTTCTTC. Protein sequence: CASSPPDYVSGQFF.